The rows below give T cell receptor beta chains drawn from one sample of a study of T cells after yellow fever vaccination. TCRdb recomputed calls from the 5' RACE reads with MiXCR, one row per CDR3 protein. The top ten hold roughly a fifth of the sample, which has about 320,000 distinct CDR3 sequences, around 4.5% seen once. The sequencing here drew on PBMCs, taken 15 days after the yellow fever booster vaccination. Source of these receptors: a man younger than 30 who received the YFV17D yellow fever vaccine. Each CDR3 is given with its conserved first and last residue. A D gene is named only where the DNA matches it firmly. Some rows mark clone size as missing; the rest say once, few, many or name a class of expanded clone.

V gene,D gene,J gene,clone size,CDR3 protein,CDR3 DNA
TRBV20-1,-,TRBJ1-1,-,CSASGGRGANTEAFF,TGCAGTGCTAGCGGGGGGAGGGGCGCGAACACTGAAGCTTTCTTT
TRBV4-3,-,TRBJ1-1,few,CASSQRVGRPEAFF,TGCGCCAGCAGCCAGAGGGTGGGTAGACCTGAAGCTTTCTTT
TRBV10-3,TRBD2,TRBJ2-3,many,CAISGGLAGGGTDTQYF,TGTGCCATCAGTGGAGGACTAGCGGGGGGGGGCACAGATACGCAGTATTTT
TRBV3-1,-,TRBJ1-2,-,CASSPRDTNYGYTF,TGTGCCAGCAGCCCCCGGGATACCAACTATGGCTACACCTTC
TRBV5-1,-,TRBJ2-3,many,CASSLAGFVTDTQYF,TGCGCCAGCAGCTTGGCTGGGTTTGTGACAGATACGCAGTATTTT
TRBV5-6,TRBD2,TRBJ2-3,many,CASSPLGSFSGGHQDTQYF,TGTGCCAGCAGCCCCCTTGGGAGTTTCAGCGGGGGGCATCAAGATACGCAGTATTTT
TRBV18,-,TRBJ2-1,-,CASSPPGAQYNEQFF,TGTGCCAGCTCACCACCGGGGGCCCAGTACAATGAGCAGTTCTTC
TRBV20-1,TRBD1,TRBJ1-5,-,CSASRWTGFDQPQHF,TGCAGTGCTAGCCGCTGGACAGGGTTTGATCAGCCCCAGCATTTT
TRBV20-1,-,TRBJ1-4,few,CAWEGGANEKLFF,TGCGCGTGGGAGGGTGGGGCTAATGAAAAACTGTTTTTT
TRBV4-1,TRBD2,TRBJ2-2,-,CASSRRGGVDTGELFF,TGCGCCAGCAGCCGTCGGGGGGGCGTTGACACCGGGGAGCTGTTTTTT
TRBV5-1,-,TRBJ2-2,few,CASSLVGTNTGELFF,TGCGCCAGCAGCTTGGTAGGGACGAACACCGGGGAGCTGTTTTTT
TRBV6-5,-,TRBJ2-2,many,CATGAGELFF,TGTGCCACTGGTGCCGGGGAGCTGTTTTTT
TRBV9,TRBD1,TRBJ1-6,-,CASSIQGQGSPLHF,TGTGCCAGCAGCATACAAGGACAGGGTTCACCCCTCCACTTT
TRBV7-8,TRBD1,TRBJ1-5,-,CASSPDRGTRYSNQPQHF,TGTGCCAGCAGCCCCGACAGGGGGACCAGATATAGCAATCAGCCCCAGCATTTT
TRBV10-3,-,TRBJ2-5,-,CAISSKGRGIETQYF,TGTGCCATCAGCTCTAAGGGACGGGGAATAGAGACCCAGTACTTC
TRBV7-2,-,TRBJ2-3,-,CASSLAGRGVADTQYF,TGTGCCAGCAGCTTAGCAGGCAGGGGGGTTGCAGATACGCAGTATTTT
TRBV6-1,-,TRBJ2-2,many,CASSFVGAGELFF,TGTGCCAGCAGTTTTGTAGGGGCCGGGGAGCTGTTTTTT
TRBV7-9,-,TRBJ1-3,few,CASRGESSGNTIYF,TGTGCCAGCAGGGGGGAAAGCTCTGGAAACACCATATATTTT
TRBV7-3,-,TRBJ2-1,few,CASSLATGVNEQFF,TGTGCCAGCAGCTTAGCGACAGGAGTCAATGAGCAGTTCTTC
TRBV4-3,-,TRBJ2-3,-,CASSQDPLRQTSTDTQYF,TGCGCCAGCAGCCAAGATCCTTTAAGACAAACTAGCACAGATACGCAGTATTTT
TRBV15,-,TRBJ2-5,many,CATSRVDTGASETQYF,TGTGCCACCAGCAGAGTCGACACGGGGGCGTCTGAGACCCAGTACTTC
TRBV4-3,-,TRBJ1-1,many,CASSQDEGWGTEAFF,TGCGCCAGCAGCCAAGATGAGGGGTGGGGAACTGAAGCTTTCTTT
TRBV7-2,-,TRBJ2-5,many,CASSIPPPAVTRLETQYF,TGTGCCAGCAGCATTCCCCCGCCCGCGGTTACTAGATTAGAGACCCAGTACTTC
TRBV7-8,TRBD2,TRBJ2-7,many,CASSFLGLAGYSYEQYF,TGTGCCAGCAGCTTCCTTGGACTAGCGGGATATTCCTACGAGCAGTACTTC
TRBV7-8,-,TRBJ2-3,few,CASSRTWGELTDTQYF,TGTGCCAGCAGCCGGACTTGGGGGGAATTAACAGATACGCAGTATTTT
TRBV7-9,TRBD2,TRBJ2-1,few,CALRAGDYNEQFF,TGTGCCCTCCGGGCGGGGGACTACAATGAGCAGTTCTTC
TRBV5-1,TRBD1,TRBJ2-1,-,CASSSQGDPQLEQFF,TGCGCCAGCAGCTCCCAGGGGGACCCCCAATTAGAGCAGTTCTTC
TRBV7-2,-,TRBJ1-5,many,CASSPDGANQPQHF,TGTGCCAGCAGCCCAGACGGAGCGAATCAGCCCCAGCATTTT
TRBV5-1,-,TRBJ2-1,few,CASSLLGETYNEQFF,TGCGCCAGCAGCCTATTAGGGGAAACCTACAATGAGCAGTTCTTC
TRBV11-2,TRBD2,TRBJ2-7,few,CASSPRLAGGRGSSYEQYF,TGTGCCAGCAGCCCCCGACTAGCGGGGGGCCGCGGATCCTCCTACGAGCAGTACTTC
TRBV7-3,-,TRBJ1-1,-,CASSLKGGQIEAFF,TGTGCCAGCAGCTTAAAGGGTGGACAGATTGAAGCTTTCTTT
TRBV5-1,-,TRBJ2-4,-,CASSLSAGAKNIQYF,TGCGCCAGCAGCTTGTCTGCTGGGGCCAAAAACATTCAGTACTTC
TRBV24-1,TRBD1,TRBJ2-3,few,CATRRTGDTDTQYF,TGTGCCACCCGGAGGACAGGGGACACAGATACGCAGTATTTT
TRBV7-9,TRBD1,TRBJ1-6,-,CASSWGQDNSPLHF,TGTGCCAGCAGCTGGGGACAGGATAATTCACCCCTCCACTTT
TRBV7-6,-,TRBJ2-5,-,CASSTQDLGGQTQYF,TGTGCCAGCAGCACACAGGACCTCGGAGGGCAGACCCAGTACTTC
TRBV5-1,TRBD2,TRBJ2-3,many,CASSLTSGGAEDTQYF,TGCGCCAGCAGCTTGACTAGCGGGGGGGCGGAAGATACGCAGTATTTT
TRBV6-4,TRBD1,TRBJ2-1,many,CASGTGIWNEQFF,TGTGCCAGCGGGACAGGGATCTGGAATGAGCAGTTCTTC
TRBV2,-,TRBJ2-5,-,CASKRTLLWTQYF,TGTGCCAGCAAGAGGACCCTCTTATGGACCCAGTACTTC
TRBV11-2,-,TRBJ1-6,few,CASSLLGRPLHF,TGTGCCAGCAGCTTATTAGGCAGACCCCTCCACTTT
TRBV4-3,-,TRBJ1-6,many,CASSQDPTFSPLHF,TGCGCCAGCAGCCAAGATCCGACATTTTCACCCCTCCACTTT
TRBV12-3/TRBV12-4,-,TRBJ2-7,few,CASRLTGSYEQYF,TGTGCCAGCCGATTAACTGGAAGCTACGAGCAGTACTTC
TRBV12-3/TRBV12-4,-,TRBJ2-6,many,CASSFNRGGANVLTF,TGTGCCAGCAGTTTTAATAGGGGCGGGGCCAACGTCCTGACTTTC
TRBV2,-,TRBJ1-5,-,CASSRQARNQPQHF,TGTGCCAGCAGTAGACAGGCCCGCAATCAGCCCCAGCATTTT
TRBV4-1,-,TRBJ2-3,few,CASSQGARGTDTQYF,TGCGCCAGCAGCCAGGGAGCGAGGGGTACAGATACGCAGTATTTT
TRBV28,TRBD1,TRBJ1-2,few,CASSGRQGLHNYGYTF,TGTGCCAGCAGTGGGAGACAGGGACTACATAACTATGGCTACACCTTC
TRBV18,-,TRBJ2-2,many,CASSPLSFEGELFF,TGTGCCAGCTCACCGTTGAGCTTCGAGGGGGAGCTGTTTTTT
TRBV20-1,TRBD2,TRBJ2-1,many,CSARTSGGRNEQFF,TGCAGTGCTAGAACTAGCGGGGGTAGGAATGAGCAGTTCTTC
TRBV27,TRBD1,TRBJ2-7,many,CASSVPRQGSYEQYF,TGTGCCAGCAGCGTGCCGCGACAGGGGAGCTACGAGCAGTACTTC
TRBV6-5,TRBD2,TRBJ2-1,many,CASSGSGGSYNEQFF,TGTGCCAGCAGTGGGAGCGGGGGCTCCTACAATGAGCAGTTCTTC
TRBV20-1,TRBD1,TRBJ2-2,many,CSALPGGHTGELFF,TGCAGTGCCCTCCCAGGGGGCCACACCGGGGAGCTGTTTTTT
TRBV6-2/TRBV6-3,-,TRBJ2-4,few,CASSYSPGEGAKNIQYF,TGTGCCAGCAGTTACTCGCCAGGGGAAGGAGCCAAAAACATTCAGTACTTC
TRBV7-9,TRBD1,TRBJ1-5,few,CASSLTGTGDFNQPQHF,TGTGCCAGCAGCTTAACCGGGACAGGGGATTTCAATCAGCCCCAGCATTTT
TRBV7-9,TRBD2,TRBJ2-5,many,CASNLRGVGATETQYF,TGTGCCAGCAACCTCCGGGGGGTAGGGGCGACAGAGACCCAGTACTTC
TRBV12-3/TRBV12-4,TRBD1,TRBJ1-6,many,CASSPQGADSPLHF,TGTGCCAGCAGCCCGCAGGGGGCTGATTCACCCCTCCACTTT
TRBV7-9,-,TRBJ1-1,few,CASSPVVPEAFF,TGTGCCAGCAGCCCTGTCGTCCCTGAAGCTTTCTTT
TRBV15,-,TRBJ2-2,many,CATSREHTGELFF,TGTGCCACCAGCAGAGAACACACCGGGGAGCTGTTTTTT
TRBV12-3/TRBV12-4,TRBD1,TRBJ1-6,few,CASSGRDSYYNSPLHF,TGTGCCAGCAGTGGTCGGGACAGTTACTATAATTCACCCCTCCACTTT